The T cell receptor beta chain described here comes from a study of T cells after yellow fever vaccination. Study-wide findings and caveats: Detected again after the booster were most primary-vaccination clones, at 95% to 98% CD4 and 70% to 90% CD8. A weaker but faster secondary response was observed, peaking on day 5 versus 15.

Universal primer sites and UMIs were introduced during 5'RACE template-switching synthesis of TCR cDNA. TCRdb fed the 5' RACE reads into MiXCR, producing one record per CDR3 protein. The sample carries about 550,000 distinct CDR3 sequences, roughly a fifth recorded once. Germline CDR1 and CDR2: SQVTM and ANQGSEA. V lost 8 bases and J lost 8; bases outside the gene matches: 5. This CDR3 spans 10 amino acids. This clonotype has more than one count but fewer than ten. The antigen is undetermined. The material sequenced was PBMCs, taken 15 days after the yellow fever booster vaccination. The receptor comes from a man aged 30 to 45 who received the YFV17D yellow fever vaccine. This chain links TRBV29-1 with TRBJ1-2, with TRBD1 matching 7 bases. For the CDR3, the DNA is TGCAGCTCCCAGGGGGACGGCTACACCTTC. Translation: CSSQGDGYTF.